This T cell receptor (beta chain) was sequenced in a study of T cell responses to AZD1222 COVID-19 vaccine. As for the study in general: Pooling of second doses given at about 4 or about 12 weeks was done.

Sequencing was performed with immunoSEQ multiplex PCR; in TCRdb, only in-frame clones are kept and a portion is missing. The sample carries roughly 110,000 clones, around 90% recorded once. Whole-study findings and limits: Donor demographics were predominantly white British with a female majority; clonal diversity may be underestimated. Targeting of unmutated variant regions was reportedly seen in nearly half of spike-specific TCRs. Repertoires in all cases were sampled only once the peak T cell response had passed.

V lost 3 bases to trimming and J lost 1 base, with 5 bases between them. This CDR3 region has 14 residues. Germline V gives CDR1 SGHRS, CDR2 YFSETQ. The sample holds a few counts of this clone. As yet, its antigen is unknown. The clonotype was recovered from an adult in good health. This chain joins TRBV5-1 and TRBJ2-6; possible D gene TRBD1, 5 bases. The sample consisted of peripheral blood, taken on day 0 of AZD1222 vaccination. This CDR3 is CASSSGSGANVLTF. The DNA for the CDR3 is TGCGCCAGCAGCTCAGGGTCTGGGGCCAACGTCCTGACTTTC.